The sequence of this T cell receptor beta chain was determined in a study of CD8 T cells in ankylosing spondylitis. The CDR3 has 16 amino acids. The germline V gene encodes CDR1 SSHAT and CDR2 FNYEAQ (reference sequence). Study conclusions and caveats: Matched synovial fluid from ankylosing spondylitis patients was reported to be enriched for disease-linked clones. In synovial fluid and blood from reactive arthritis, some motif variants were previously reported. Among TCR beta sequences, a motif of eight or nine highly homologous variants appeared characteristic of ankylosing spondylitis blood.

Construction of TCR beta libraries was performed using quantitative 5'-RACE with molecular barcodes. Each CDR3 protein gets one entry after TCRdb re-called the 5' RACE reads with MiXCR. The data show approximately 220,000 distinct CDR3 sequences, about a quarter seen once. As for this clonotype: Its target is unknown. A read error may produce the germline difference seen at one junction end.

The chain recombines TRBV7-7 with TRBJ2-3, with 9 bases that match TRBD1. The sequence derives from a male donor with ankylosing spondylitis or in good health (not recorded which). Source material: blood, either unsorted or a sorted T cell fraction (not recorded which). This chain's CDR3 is CASSATGTGFADTQYF. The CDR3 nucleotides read TGTGCTAGCAGCGCAACCGGGACAGGGTTTGCAGATACGCAGTATTTT.